This T cell receptor (beta chain) stems from a study of CD8 T cells in Susac syndrome. CDR1 and CDR2 (germline): SGHTA, FQGNSA. This CDR3 region has 15 residues. The ends were cut back, 5 bases at V and 1 base at J, with 15 bases in the middle. The authors reverse transcribed about 0.5 to 1 ug RNA with random hexamers. A multiplex approach, immunoSEQ multiplex PCR, amplified TCR beta CDR3 across 54 Vbeta and 13 Jbeta. TCRdb re-analysed the immunoSEQ multiplex PCR reads in MiXCR, keeping a single row per CDR3 protein. The table lists around 150,000 distinct CDR3 sequences, approximately 94% of them singletons, with over 0.09% in the top ten. Relapsing-remitting disease, either stable or active, was present in the multiple sclerosis controls, who were treatment-naive patients. TEMRA cells were enriched by FACS, while CD8+ and CD4+ T cells were obtained through a negative isolation that was performed magnetically.

The specimen was CD4+ T cells from PBMCs. The TCR sequence derives from a human donor with multiple sclerosis. V gene TRBV7-2 combines with J gene TRBJ2-7; a possible D gene is TRBD2 (6 bases). The CDR3 spells CASSGAWGDSYEQYF. In DNA form, the CDR3 reads TGTGCCAGCAGCGGGGCTTGGGGGGATTCCTACGAGCAGTACTTC.